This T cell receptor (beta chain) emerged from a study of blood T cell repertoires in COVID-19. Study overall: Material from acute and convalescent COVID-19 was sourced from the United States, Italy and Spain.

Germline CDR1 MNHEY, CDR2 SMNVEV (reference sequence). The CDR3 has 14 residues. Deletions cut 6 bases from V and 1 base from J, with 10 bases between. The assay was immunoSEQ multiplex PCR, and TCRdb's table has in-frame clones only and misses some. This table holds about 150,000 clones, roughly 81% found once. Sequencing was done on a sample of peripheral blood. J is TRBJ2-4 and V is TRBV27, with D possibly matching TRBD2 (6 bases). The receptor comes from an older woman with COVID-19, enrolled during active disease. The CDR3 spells CASSLAGAKNIQYF. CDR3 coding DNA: TGTGCCAGCAGCCTCGCGGGGGCCAAAAACATTCAGTACTTC.